This TCR beta chain was sequenced in a study of long-term antiretroviral therapy in people with HIV (dated by TCRdb to the early 2020s). Broadly, across the study: The earliest samples were collected approximately a decade before the 2015 WHO recommendation for immediate ART, a period when ART was typically delayed until CD4 counts fell. Among the 30 to 35 participants with HIV, fewer than twelve were female. A retrospective serial study tested whether changes in peripheral blood TRB repertoire composition and diversity were associated with ART initiation and durable HIV suppression. The cohort contributed over 150 cryopreserved PBMC samples from under 35 adults with confirmed HIV infection, collected serially over a mean of approximately 6 years (range 1-12). No cross-contamination during QIAcube processing was shown when test extractions of a monoclonal T-cell line were performed alongside about 30 polyclonal samples. General findings and caveats noted by the study authors: Inferences about post-ART repertoire changes are limited because no data were available on ART adherence, viral resistance or therapy changes. Because cell numbers in pre-ART samples were limited, unsorted PBMC were profiled instead of sorted CD4+ and CD8+ T cells. Owing to limited PBMC availability, only the TCR beta chain was sequenced, without alpha chain pairing. Narrower CDR3 length ranges were observed in HIV repertoires than in controls, and an antigen-experienced repertoire with only a slight naive shift after ART was suggested by the network structure. The samples span the years 2004 to 2017, and the ART regimens used may be less effective than current regimens. The repertoire was dominated across all time points by expanded TRB clones identified before ART initiation, although this dominance was seen to fluctuate and to decrease in many PLHIV after ART. ART initiation was associated with a significant increase in TRB diversity, but diversity stayed significantly below transplant donor controls even after long-term ART.

A note on this clone: Its antigen is currently not known. Base qualities are not provided; no much larger clone lies one nucleotide away.

The immunoSEQ hsTCRB v3.0 assay was used at survey level resolution for TRB variable region sequencing. TRB sequencing targeted a depth of about 40,000-50,000 T-cell genomes per sample. Pooled TRB libraries were sequenced on an Illumina MiSeq with a v3 150-cycle kit. The original methods were these. Repertoire analysis was performed in R inside a reproducible Nextflow workflow that covered QC, data transformation and analysis. LymphoSeq2, an R package for exploring AIRR-Seq data, was used to implement custom analyses. Several samples that produced fewer than 5000 total TRB sequences were removed, so some 190 HIV repertoires were analyzed. Among the 170 to 200 retained HIV repertoires, 59 were collected before ART initiation and around 130 were collected after ART initiation. Repertoires were downsampled to 5000 TRB nucleotide sequences, and summary statistics were averaged over 100 downsampling iterations. TRB sequences were retained for analysis only if CDR3 regions of at least seven amino acids were present. Two measures captured diversity: a Shannon entropy-derived clonality score and the Gini coefficient. In the repertoire networks, any two of the top 5000 CDR3 amino acid sequences were connected whenever the two sequences differed by an edit distance of one. For TRB CDR3 amino acid sequences, antigen specificity groups and MHC restriction were predicted with GLIPH2. To flag known CMV, EBV, HIV or tissue antigen associations, CDR3 amino acid sequences were matched against VDJdb and McPAS-TCR. Pre-ART, post-ART and control groups were compared with Wilcoxon signed-rank tests and Holm-Bonferroni correction. TCRdb took this table from immuneACCESS and kept in-frame rearrangements with V and J called. Such tables lack part of the clones; where checked against another copy, unresolved V genes explain under half of the gap, and the rest is unexplained. V, J and clone size are those of that table, while D and trimming were read from the DNA. The sample data list around 35,000 clones, and 65% to 80% of these were observed just once. The leading ten clones occupy around 8% of the sample.

To be included, a participant needed at least one PBMC sample from before ART initiation plus at least two post-ART samples. Every participant with HIV received treatment in the United States of America. Cryopreserved samples of about 1-10 million PBMC were thawed and washed before DNA extraction. At the time of the earliest PBMC sample for each participant with HIV, ages ranged from roughly 23 to 55 years. PBMC samples from each participant spanned 1-4 timepoints before ART initiation and 2-8 timepoints after ART initiation, with a median of 7 samples. Serial HIV viral load, CD4+ T-cell count, ART history and demographic data were obtained for every participant. Using a Qiagen kit on a QIAcube, genomic DNA was extracted from unsorted PBMC, with samples processed in batches of 12. V is reduced by 4 bases and J by 10 bases, leaving a spacing of 11 bases between them. The germline V gene gives CDR1 as SGHRS and CDR2 as YFSETQ. From cysteine to phenylalanine, the CDR3 is 11 amino acids long. The read is trimmed to its CDR3 DNA, 33 bases read in frame from base 1.

Sequenced material: unsorted PBMCs, taken 3.1 years after starting antiretroviral therapy. The V and J genes are TRBV5-1 and TRBJ2-5; tentative D gene TRBD2, with 5 bases matching. The receptor was derived from a woman between 50 and 59 years old with HIV. The CDR3 region has the sequence CASSRGEGQYF. At the DNA level, the sequence is TGCGCCAGCAGCCGCGGAGAGGGCCAGTACTTC.